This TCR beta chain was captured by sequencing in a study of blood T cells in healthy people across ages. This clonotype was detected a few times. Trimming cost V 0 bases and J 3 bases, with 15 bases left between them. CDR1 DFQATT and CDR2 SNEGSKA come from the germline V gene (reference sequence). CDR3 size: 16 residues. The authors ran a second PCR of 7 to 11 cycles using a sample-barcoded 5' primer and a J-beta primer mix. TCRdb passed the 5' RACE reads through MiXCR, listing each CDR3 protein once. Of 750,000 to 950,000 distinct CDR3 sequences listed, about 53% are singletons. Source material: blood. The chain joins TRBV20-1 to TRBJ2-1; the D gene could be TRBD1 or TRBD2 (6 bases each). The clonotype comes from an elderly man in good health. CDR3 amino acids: CSARDGSRGLYNEQFF. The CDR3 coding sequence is TGCAGTGCTAGAGATGGCTCCCGGGGGCTCTACAATGAGCAGTTCTTC.